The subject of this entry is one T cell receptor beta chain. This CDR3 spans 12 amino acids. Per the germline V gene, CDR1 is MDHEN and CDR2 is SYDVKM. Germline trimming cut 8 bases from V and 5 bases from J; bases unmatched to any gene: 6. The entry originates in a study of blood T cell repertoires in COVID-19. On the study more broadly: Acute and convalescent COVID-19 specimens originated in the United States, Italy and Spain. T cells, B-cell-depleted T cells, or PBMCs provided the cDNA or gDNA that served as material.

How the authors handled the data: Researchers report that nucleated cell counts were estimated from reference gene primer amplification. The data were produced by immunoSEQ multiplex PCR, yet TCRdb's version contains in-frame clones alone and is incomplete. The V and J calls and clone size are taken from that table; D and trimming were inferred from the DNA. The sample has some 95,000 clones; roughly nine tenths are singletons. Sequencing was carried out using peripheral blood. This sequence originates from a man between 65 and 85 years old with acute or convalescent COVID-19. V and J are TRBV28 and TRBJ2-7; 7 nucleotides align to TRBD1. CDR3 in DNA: TGTGCCAGCGAGGGGGCGCCGAACGAGCAGTACTTC. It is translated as CASEGAPNEQYF. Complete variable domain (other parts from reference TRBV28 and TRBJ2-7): DVKVTQSSRYLVKRTGEKVFLECVQDMDHENMFWYRQDPGLGLRLIYFSYDVKMKEKGDIPEGYSVSREKKERFSLILESASTNQTSMYLCASEGAPNEQYFGPGTRLTVT.